This TCR beta chain derives from a study of cytomegalovirus exposure and HLA in healthy donors. The overall study: Some 77 million unique TCRs from HLA-typed donors were held in an early release of data.

Overall study results and limits: Altogether, 150 to 200 TCR beta chains were recorded as cytomegalovirus-associated.

The primer mix had 60 Vbeta and 13 Jbeta primers. The table came from immunoSEQ multiplex PCR; TCRdb's copy has only in-frame clones and leaves some out. Of 60,000 or so clones listed, over 60% are singletons. CDR3 size: 16 residues. Trimming left V 0 bases short and J 0 bases short, with 9 bases between. CDR1 and CDR2 from the germline V gene are KGHSH and LQKENI. This clone was counted only a few times. The antigen remains unidentified. Material: PBMCs. The sequence came from a man in his forties or fifties in good health and CMV-seropositive. The rearrangement joins TRBV18 to TRBJ1-3; possibly TRBD1 for D (6 bases). Written as DNA, the CDR3 is TGTGCCAGCTCACCACCAGACAGGCACTCTGGAAACACCATATATTTT. Translation: CASSPPDRHSGNTIYF.